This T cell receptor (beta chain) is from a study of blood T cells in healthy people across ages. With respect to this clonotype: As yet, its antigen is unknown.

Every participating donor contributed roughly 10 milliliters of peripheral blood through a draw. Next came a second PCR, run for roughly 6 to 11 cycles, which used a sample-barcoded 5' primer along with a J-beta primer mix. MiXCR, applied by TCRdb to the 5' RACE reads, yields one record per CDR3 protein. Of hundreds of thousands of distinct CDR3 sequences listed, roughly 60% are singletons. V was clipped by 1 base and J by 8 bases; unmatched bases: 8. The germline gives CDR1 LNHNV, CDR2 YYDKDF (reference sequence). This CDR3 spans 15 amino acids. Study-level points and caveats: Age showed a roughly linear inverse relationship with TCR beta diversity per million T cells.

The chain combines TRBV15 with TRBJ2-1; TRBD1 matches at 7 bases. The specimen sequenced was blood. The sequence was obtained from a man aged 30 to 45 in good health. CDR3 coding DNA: TGTGCCACCAGCAGAGTTGAAGGGGGCAAGTATGAGCAGTTCTTC. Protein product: CATSRVEGGKYEQFF.